These 13 T cell receptor beta chains were sequenced from one sample in a study of beta chain features in type 1 diabetes. Isolated RNA was reverse transcribed in full, so expressed TCRB transcripts were sequenced. Measured with immunoSEQ multiplex PCR; TCRdb has only the in-frame clones, and not every one. Of roughly 180,000 clones in the sample, approximately 13% are singletons; the top ten hold 0.62%. Specimen: central memory CD4+ T cells from blood. Receptor source: a woman aged 18-29 years in good health.

This chain connects TRBV29-1 to TRBJ1-2; TRBD1 might be the D (6 bases). The CDR3 extends over 11 amino acids. Per the germline V gene, CDR1 is SQVTM and CDR2 is ANQGSEA. V was cut by 7 bases and J by 6 bases, with 12 bases left in between. The CDR3 protein is CSARTVHGYTF. CDR3 DNA sequence: TGCAGCGCTCGGACAGTCCATGGCTACACCTTC.

This clone appeared a few times. V gene TRBV7-2 combines with J gene TRBJ2-1; tentatively, D is TRBD1 (5 bases). V lost 5 bases and J 6 bases, leaving 11 bases between the germline ends. This CDR3 has 13 amino acids. Germline loops: CDR1 SGHTA, CDR2 FQGNSA. CDR3 sequence: CASSEYRLNEQFF. CDR3 DNA: TGTGCCAGCAGCGAGTACAGGCTCAATGAGCAGTTCTTC.

This clone was observed a handful of times. J is TRBJ1-4 and V is TRBV7-9; D is ambiguous. CDR1 is SEHNR and CDR2 is FQNEAQ in the germline V gene (reference sequence). V shed 3 bases and J shed 7 bases, with 12 bases lying between them. This CDR3 spans 14 amino acids. The CDR3 DNA follows: TGTGCCAGCAGCTTCGGGAGGGAGAGTGAAAAACTGTTTTTT. This codes for CASSFGRESEKLFF.

The chain recombines TRBV7-9 with TRBJ1-1, with D possibly TRBD1 on 6 matching bases. This CDR3 is 13 amino acids long. Trimming left V 5 bases short and J 10 bases short, with 17 bases between. CDR1 is SEHNR and CDR2 is FQNEAQ in the germline V gene (reference sequence). The CDR3 DNA sequence: TGTGCCAGCAGCGGCGGGGGGGCCCGGGGAGCTTTCTTT. It translates to CASSGGGARGAFF.

Concerning this clone: Other nucleotide sequences from this sample produce the same CDR3. The rearrangement uses TRBV27 and TRBJ2-1, with TRBD1 identical over 10 bases. V shed 3 bases and J 4 bases; nucleotides not matched to a gene: 3. Germline V gene data show CDR1 as MNHEY and CDR2 as SMNVEV (reference sequence). There are 15 residues in the CDR3. In DNA, the CDR3 is TGTGCCAGCAGTTTTGGACAGGGGGTATACAATGAGCAGTTCTTC. Translating gives CASSFGQGVYNEQFF.

The chain carries TRBV20-1 and TRBJ2-7; D is uncertain. Germline lookup yields CDR1 DFQATT and CDR2 SNEGSKA (reference sequence). The CDR3 sequence is 10 residues long. This CDR3 reads CSPGSYEQYF. The CDR3 region has the DNA TGCAGCCCCGGCTCCTACGAGCAGTACTTC.

This clone occurred a few times. The chain carries TRBV13 and TRBJ2-1; D might be TRBD1 (5 bases). CDR3 length: 11 amino acids. The germline V gene has CDR1 PRHDT and CDR2 FYEKMQ (reference sequence). V was clipped by 6 bases and J by 15 bases, with 15 bases between them. CDR3 protein: CASRQTTRVFF. The DNA of the CDR3 is TGTGCCAGCAGACAGACGACCAGGGTGTTCTTC.

This clone was detected a few times. V gene TRBV6-5 combines with J gene TRBJ2-7; 11 nucleotides line up with TRBD1. V lost 6 bases to trimming and J lost 3 bases; unmatched junction nucleotides: 7. The germline gives CDR1 MNHEY, CDR2 SVGAGI. This CDR3 contains 15 residues. DNA for the CDR3: TGTGCCAGCAGCCGTCCGGGACAGGGGGGCTACGAGCAGTACTTC. Amino acids: CASSRPGQGGYEQYF.

V is TRBV6-4 and J is TRBJ1-5, with D possibly TRBD1 on 5 matching bases. Germline-derived CDR1 and CDR2 are MRHNA and SNTAGT. V shed 8 bases and J shed 9 bases, with 17 bases lying between them. The CDR3 is made up of 13 amino acids. As DNA, the CDR3 is TGTGCCAGCGCAGAGTCTCATAGGGGGCCCCAGCATTTT. Translated: CASAESHRGPQHF.

This clone was seen a few times. The V call is TRBV30, the J call TRBJ2-5, with D perhaps matching TRBD2 (6 bases). The CDR3 length is 11 residues. The germline CDR1 and CDR2 sequences are GTSNPN and SVGIG (reference sequence). Trimming left V 5 bases short and J 7 bases short, with 11 bases between. For the CDR3, the DNA is TGTGCCTGGGGCAGTAGCGGGACCCAGTACTTC. It is translated as CAWGSSGTQYF.

This clone was observed a handful of times. The V and J genes are TRBV27 and TRBJ2-7; 7 bases match TRBD1. V lost 8 bases, J lost 5 bases, and 9 bases stayed unmatched. The germline CDR1 and CDR2 sequences are MNHEY and SMNVEV (reference sequence). The CDR3 consists of 13 residues. CDR3 amino acids: CASWGQNSHEQYF. The DNA for the CDR3 is TGTGCCAGCTGGGGACAGAATAGCCACGAGCAGTACTTC.

The genes are TRBV7-8 and TRBJ1-1; 8 bases are a match to TRBD1. The CDR3 sequence is 13 residues long. Trimming took 6 bases from V and 5 from J; bases not matched to a gene: 5. Germline lookup yields CDR1 SGHVS and CDR2 FQNEAQ. The CDR3 nucleotides read TGTGCCAGCAGGGACAGGGCCCTGACTGAAGCTTTCTTT. Translation: CASRDRALTEAFF.

The CDR3 loop reads CASSDRGVADTQYF. The CDR3 DNA sequence: TGTGCCAGCAGTGACCGCGGGGTCGCAGATACGCAGTATTTT. J is TRBJ2-3 and V is TRBV2; D is perhaps TRBD2 (6 bases). Between the trimmed V and J ends, which lost 3 bases and 4 bases, there was a span of 11 bases. The CDR3 extends over 14 amino acids. Germline V gene lookup returns CDR1 SNHLY and CDR2 FYNNEI.